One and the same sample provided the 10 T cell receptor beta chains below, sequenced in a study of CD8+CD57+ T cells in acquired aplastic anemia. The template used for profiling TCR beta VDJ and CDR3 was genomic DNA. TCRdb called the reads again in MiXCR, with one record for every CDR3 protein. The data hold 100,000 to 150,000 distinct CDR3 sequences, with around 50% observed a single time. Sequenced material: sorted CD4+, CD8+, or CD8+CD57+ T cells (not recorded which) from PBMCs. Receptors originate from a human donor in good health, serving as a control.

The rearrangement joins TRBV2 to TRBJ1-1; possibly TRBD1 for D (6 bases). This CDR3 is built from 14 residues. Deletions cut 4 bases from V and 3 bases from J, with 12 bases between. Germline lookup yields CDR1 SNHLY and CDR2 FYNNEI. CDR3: CASSVDRGYTEAFF. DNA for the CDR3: TGTGCCAGCAGTGTCGATAGGGGGTACACTGAAGCTTTCTTT.

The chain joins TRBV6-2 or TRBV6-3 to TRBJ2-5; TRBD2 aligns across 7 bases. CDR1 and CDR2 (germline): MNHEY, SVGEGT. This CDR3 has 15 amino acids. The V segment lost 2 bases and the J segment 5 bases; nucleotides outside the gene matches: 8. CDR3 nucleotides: TGTGCCAGCAGTTACGGGACGGTGGGGGGGGAGACCCAGTACTTC. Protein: CASSYGTVGGETQYF.

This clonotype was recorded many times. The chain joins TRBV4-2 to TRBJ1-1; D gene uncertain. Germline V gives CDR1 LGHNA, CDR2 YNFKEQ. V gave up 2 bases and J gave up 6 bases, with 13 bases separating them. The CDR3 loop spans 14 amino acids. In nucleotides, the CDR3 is TGTGCCAGCAGCCAACCCGGTCGGGGTCCTGAAGCTTTCTTT. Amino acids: CASSQPGRGPEAFF.

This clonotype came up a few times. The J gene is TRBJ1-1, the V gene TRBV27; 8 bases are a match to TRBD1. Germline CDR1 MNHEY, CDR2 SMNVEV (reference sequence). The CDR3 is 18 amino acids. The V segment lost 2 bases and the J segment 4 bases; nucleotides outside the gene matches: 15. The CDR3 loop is CASSLRPSADRGFTEAFF. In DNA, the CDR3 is TGTGCCAGCAGTTTACGCCCCTCCGCTGACAGGGGTTTCACTGAAGCTTTCTTT.

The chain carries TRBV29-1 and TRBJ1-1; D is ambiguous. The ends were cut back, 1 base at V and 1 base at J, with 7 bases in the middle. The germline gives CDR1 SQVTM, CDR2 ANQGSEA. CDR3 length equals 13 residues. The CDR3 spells CSVEVRQNTEAFF. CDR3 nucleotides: TGCAGCGTTGAAGTCAGGCAGAACACTGAAGCTTTCTTT.

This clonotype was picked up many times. The CDR3 DNA sequence: TGTGCCAGCAGTGTCGGCGGTACTAGCGGGGGGGGGGATACGCAGTATTTT. This encodes CASSVGGTSGGGDTQYF. The chain carries TRBV6-1 and TRBJ2-3; 13 nucleotides line up with TRBD2. The V segment lost 4 bases and the J segment 6 bases; nucleotides outside the gene matches: 10. This CDR3 spans 17 amino acids. CDR1 and CDR2 from the germline V gene are MNHNS and SASEGT.

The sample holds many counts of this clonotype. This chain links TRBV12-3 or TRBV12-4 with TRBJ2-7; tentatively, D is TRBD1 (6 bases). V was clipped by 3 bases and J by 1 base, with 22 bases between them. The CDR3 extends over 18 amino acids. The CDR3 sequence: CASSFSSLMTGSSYEQYF. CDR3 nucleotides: TGTGCCAGCAGTTTCTCCTCGCTCATGACAGGATCATCCTACGAGCAGTACTTC.

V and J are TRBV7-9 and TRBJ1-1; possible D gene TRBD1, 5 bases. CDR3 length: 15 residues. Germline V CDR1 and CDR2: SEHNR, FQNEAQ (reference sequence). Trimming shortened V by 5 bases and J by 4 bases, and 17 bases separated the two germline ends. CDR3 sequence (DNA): TGTGCCAGCAGCCCGGGACCCCAAAAGGGCACTGAAGCTTTCTTT. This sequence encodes CASSPGPQKGTEAFF.

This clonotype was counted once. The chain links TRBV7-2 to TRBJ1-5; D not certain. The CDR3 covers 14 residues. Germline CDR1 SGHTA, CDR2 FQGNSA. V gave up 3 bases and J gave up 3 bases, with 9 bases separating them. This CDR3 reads CASSLGSYNQPQHF. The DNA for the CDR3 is TGTGCCAGCAGCTTGGGGTCCTACAATCAGCCCCAGCATTTT.

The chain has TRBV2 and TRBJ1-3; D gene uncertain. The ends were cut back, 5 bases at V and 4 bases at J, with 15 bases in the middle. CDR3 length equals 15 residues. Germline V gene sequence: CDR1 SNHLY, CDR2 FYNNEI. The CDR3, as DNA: TGTGCCAGCAGTTGGGATCCTGGTAGAGGAAACACCATATATTTT. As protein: CASSWDPGRGNTIYF.